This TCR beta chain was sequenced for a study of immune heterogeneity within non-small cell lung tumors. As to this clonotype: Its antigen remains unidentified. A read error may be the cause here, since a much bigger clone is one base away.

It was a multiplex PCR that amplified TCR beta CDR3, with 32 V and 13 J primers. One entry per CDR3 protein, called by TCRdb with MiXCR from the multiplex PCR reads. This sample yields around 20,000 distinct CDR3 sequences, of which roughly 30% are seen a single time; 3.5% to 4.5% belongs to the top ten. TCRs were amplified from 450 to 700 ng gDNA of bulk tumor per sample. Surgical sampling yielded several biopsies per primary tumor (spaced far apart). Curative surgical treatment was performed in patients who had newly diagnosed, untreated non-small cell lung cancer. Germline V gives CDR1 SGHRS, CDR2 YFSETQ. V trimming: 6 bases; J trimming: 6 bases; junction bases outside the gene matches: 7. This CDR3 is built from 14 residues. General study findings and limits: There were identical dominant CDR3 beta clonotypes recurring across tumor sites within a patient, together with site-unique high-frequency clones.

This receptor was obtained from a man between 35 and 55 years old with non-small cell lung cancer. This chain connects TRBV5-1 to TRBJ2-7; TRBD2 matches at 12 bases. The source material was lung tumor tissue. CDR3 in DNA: TGCGCCAGCACCTCGCTAGCGGGAGGGATCGAGCAGTACTTC. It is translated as CASTSLAGGIEQYF.